The table lists the clone carrying this TCR beta chain with a few counts. Its specificity is unknown. This sample is part of a study of identical twins. Study-wide findings and caveats: Abundant cord blood beta clonotypes carried fewer insertions; memory repertoires showed none.

Everyone who gave samples was a healthy Caucasian. This CDR3 region has 13 residues. The germline V gene has CDR1 SGHNT and CDR2 YENEEA. Trimming took off 4 bases at V and 10 bases at J, with 14 bases between the two ends. TCRdb re-called the 5' RACE reads with MiXCR, one entry per CDR3 protein. The data hold approximately 890,000 distinct CDR3 sequences, with about 12% observed a single time. These data were also filed under a second study, of yellow fever vaccine responses in identical twins.

The sequence derives from a woman aged 18-29 years in good health. Input material: PBMCs. The V call is TRBV11-3, the J call TRBJ2-1; a weak D match, TRBD2 (6 bases). CDR3 region: CASSSNTGGEQFF. In DNA, the CDR3 is TGTGCCAGCAGCTCCAATACAGGAGGGGAGCAGTTCTTC. Using reference TRBV11-3 and TRBJ2-1 for the parts outside the CDR3, the full variable domain is EAGVVQSPRYKIIEKKQPVAFWCNPISGHNTLYWYLQNLGQGPELLIRYENEEAVDDSQLPKDRFSAERLKGVDSTLKIQPAELGDSAVYLCASSSNTGGEQFFGPGTRLTVL.